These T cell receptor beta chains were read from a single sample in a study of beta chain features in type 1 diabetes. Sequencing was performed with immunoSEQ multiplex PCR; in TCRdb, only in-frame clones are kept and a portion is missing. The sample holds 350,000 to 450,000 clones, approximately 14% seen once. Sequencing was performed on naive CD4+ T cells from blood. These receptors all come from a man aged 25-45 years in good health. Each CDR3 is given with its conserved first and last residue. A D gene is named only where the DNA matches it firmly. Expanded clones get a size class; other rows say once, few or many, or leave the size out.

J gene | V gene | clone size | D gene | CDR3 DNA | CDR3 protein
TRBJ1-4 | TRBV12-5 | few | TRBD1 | TGTGCTAGTGGTTACCCCCAGGGGGCAACTAATGAAAAACTGTTTTTT | CASGYPQGATNEKLFF
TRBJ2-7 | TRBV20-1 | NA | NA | TGCAGTGCCTCCAGAGACGAGCAGTACTTC | CSASRDEQYF
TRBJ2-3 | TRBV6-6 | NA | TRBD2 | TGTGCCAGCAGTTACGGTAGCGGGGCGGGAGATACGCAGTATTTT | CASSYGSGAGDTQYF
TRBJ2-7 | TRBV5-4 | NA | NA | TGTGCCAGCAGCACTCGGGGCTCCTACGAGCAGTACTTC | CASSTRGSYEQYF
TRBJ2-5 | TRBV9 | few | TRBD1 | TGTGCCAGCAGCGAACAGGGGACGGAGACCCAGTACTTC | CASSEQGTETQYF
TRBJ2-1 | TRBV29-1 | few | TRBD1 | TGCAGCGCCCACAGAAGCGGACAGGGGGCAAATGAGCAGTTCTTC | CSAHRSGQGANEQFF
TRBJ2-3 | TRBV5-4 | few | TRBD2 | TGTGCCAGCAGCCTAGGCCCTAGCGGGGGTTCTACGCAGTATTTT | CASSLGPSGGSTQYF
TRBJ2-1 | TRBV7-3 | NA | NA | TGTGCCAGCAGCATATCCGGGGGCTACAATGAGCAGTTCTTC | CASSISGGYNEQFF
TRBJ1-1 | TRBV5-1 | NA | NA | TGCGCCAGCAGCGTTCCAGGGACGAACACTGAAGCTTTCTTT | CASSVPGTNTEAFF
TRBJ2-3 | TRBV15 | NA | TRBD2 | TGTGCCACCAAAGGGGGACTAGAGGCAGATACGCAGTATTTT | CATKGGLEADTQYF
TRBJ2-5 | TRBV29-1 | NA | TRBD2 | TGCAGCGTTGCCGGGACTAGCGGGGGCCGCTGGCGGGAGACCCAGTACTTC | CSVAGTSGGRWRETQYF
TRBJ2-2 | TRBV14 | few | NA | TGTGCCAGCAGCCAAATTGATCGCAGGGCCGGGGAGCTGTTTTTT | CASSQIDRRAGELFF
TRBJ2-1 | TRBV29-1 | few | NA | TGTCACGGAAGCTCCTACAATGAGCAGTTCTTC | CHGSSYNEQFF
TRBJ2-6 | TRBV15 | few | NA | TGTGCCACCAGCAGAGAAAAGAGGGCCTCTGGGGCCAACGTCCTGACTTTC | CATSREKRASGANVLTF
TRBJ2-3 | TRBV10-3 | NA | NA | TGTGCCATCAGATTCACAGATACGCAGTATTTT | CAIRFTDTQYF
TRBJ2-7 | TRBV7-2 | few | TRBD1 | TGTGCCAGCAGCTTAGTTCAAACGACAGGGAACTACGAGCAGTACTTC | CASSLVQTTGNYEQYF
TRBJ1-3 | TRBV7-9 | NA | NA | TGTGCCAGCAGCACCGGCGGGGGAGTCACCATATATTTT | CASSTGGGVTIYF
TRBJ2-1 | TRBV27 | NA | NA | TGTGCCAGCAGTTTACTCGGCTTCAGGGTCAATGAGCAGTTCTTC | CASSLLGFRVNEQFF
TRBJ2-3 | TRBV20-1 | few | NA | TGCAGTACCTCTCCCTCAGATACGCAGTATTTT | CSTSPSDTQYF
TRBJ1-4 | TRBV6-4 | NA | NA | TGTGCCAGCACCCTCGTAGGGGTGGGTGAAAAACTGTTTTTT | CASTLVGVGEKLFF
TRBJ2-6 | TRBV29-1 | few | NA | TGCAGCGTTCCGGCCGGGGCTGGGGCCAACGTCCTGACTTTC | CSVPAGAGANVLTF
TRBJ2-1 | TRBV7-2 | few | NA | TGTGCCAGCAGCTTAGAAGCGGCCTCCTACAATGAGCAGTTCTTC | CASSLEAASYNEQFF
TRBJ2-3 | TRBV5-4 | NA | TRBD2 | TGTGCCAGCAGCCCGTTGACTAGCTTAAGCACAGATACGCAGTATTTT | CASSPLTSLSTDTQYF
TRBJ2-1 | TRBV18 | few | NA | TGTGCCAGCTCCCCGGACTTGCACATGCAGTTCTTC | CASSPDLHMQFF
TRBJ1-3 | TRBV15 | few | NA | TGTGCCACCAGCAGTCCATTGGCTGGAAACACCATATATTTT | CATSSPLAGNTIYF
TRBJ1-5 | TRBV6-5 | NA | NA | TGTGCCAGCCAAAGGGAACCCGGCGATCAGCCCCAGCATTTT | CASQREPGDQPQHF
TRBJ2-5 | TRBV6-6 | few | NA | TGTGCCAGTAGGGTGGGAGAGACCCAGTACTTC | CASRVGETQYF
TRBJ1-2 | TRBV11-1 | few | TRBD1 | TGTGCCAGCAGATCGGGGACAGCGAACTATGGCTACACCTTC | CASRSGTANYGYTF
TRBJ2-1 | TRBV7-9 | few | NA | TGTGCCAGCAGCTTATGGGACCTCAATGAGCAGTTCTTC | CASSLWDLNEQFF
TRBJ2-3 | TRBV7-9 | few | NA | TGTGCCAGCAGCCCGAGGGATACGCAGTATTTT | CASSPRDTQYF
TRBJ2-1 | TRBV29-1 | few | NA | TGCAGCGGCGCCCGAGGCGGGAATGAGCAGTTCTTC | CSGARGGNEQFF
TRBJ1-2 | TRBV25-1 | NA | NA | TGTGCCAGCAGTGCCCTTTCGGCAAGCTATGGCTACACCTTC | CASSALSASYGYTF
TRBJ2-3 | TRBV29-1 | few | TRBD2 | TGCAGCGTAGCGACTAGCGCAAGCCATTATTTT | CSVATSASHYF
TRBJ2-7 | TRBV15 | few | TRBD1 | TGTGCCACCAGCAGAGGGGACAGGGTTTCCTACGAGCAGTACTTC | CATSRGDRVSYEQYF
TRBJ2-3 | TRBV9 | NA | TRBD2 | TGTGCCAGCAGCGTATTGGGCGGGAGTTGGACAGATACGCAGTATTTT | CASSVLGGSWTDTQYF
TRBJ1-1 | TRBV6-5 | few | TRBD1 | TGTGCCAGCAGTTACTCGGGACAGGGGAATGAAGCTTTCTTT | CASSYSGQGNEAFF
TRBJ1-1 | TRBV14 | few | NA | TGTGCCAGCAGCCAACCCAAATCGAGAACGGTCAGCGAAGCTTTCTTT | CASSQPKSRTVSEAFF
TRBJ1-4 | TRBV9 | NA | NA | TGTGCCAGCGGCCCCGGGGGTACTAATGAAAAACTGTTTTTT | CASGPGGTNEKLFF
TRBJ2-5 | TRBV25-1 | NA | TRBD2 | TGTGCCAGCAGTGAACTAGTAGGGAGGGGACAAGAGACCCAGTACTTC | CASSELVGRGQETQYF
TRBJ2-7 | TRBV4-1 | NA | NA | TGCGCCAGCAGCCAAGATCGTAATAGAGGGCGCGAGCAGTACTTC | CASSQDRNRGREQYF
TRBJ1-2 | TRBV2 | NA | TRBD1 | TGTGCCAGCAGTCTCGACAGGGACGGTGGCTACACCTTC | CASSLDRDGGYTF
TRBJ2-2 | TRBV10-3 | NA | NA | TGTGCCATCAGTGAATGGGAAACCGGGGAGCTGTTTTTT | CAISEWETGELFF
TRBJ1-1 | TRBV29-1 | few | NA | TGCAGCGTTGAAGGTAGCGGTAACACTGAAGCTTTCTTT | CSVEGSGNTEAFF
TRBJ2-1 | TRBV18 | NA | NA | TGTGCCAGCTCGGCCGGTTCTTTATACAATGAGCAGTTCTTC | CASSAGSLYNEQFF
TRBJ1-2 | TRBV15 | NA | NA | TGTGCCACCAGCAGAGAAGGGGAAGGTGGCTACACCTTC | CATSREGEGGYTF
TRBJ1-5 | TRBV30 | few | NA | TGTGCCTGGAGTAACGGGGGCGTGCAGCCCCAGCATTTT | CAWSNGGVQPQHF
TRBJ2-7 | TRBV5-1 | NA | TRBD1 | TGCGCCAGCAGTTTACAGGGGCTACCCTACGAGCAGTACTTC | CASSLQGLPYEQYF
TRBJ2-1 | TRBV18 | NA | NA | TGTGCCAGCTCACCACCGGTGGGTGGGGATGGGTCCTACAATGAGCAGTTCTTC | CASSPPVGGDGSYNEQFF
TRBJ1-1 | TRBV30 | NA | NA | TGTGCCTCCTTTGGGTCATCGAACACTGAAGCTTTCTTT | CASFGSSNTEAFF
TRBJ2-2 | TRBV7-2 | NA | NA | TGTGCCAGCAGCTTAGTATCCCCTGCAGACACGAACACCGGGGAGCTGTTTTTT | CASSLVSPADTNTGELFF